The entry below gives a single TCR beta chain sequence along with its context. V shed 4 bases, J shed 8 bases, and the junction held 1 base outside the gene matches. Germline V lookup: CDR1 LGHDT, CDR2 YNNKEL (reference sequence). The CDR3 loop spans 13 amino acids. This sample was included in a study of blood T cell repertoires in COVID-19. Study members were between about 18 and 95 years old and lived in 20 to 30 US regions. Generated by immunoSEQ multiplex PCR, the TCRdb table keeps only in-frame clones and is missing some. The sample shows fewer than 250,000 clones, 83% of them seen only once. The rearrangement links TRBV3-1 (or the pseudogene TRBV3-2) to TRBJ2-1; 11 nucleotides align to TRBD2. Sequencing input: PBMCs or T cells enriched from blood (not recorded which). The clonotype originates from a woman in her 40s who had been exposed to COVID-19. CDR3 region: CASSPGLADEQFF. Written as DNA, the CDR3 is TGTGCCAGCAGCCCGGGACTAGCGGATGAGCAGTTCTTC.